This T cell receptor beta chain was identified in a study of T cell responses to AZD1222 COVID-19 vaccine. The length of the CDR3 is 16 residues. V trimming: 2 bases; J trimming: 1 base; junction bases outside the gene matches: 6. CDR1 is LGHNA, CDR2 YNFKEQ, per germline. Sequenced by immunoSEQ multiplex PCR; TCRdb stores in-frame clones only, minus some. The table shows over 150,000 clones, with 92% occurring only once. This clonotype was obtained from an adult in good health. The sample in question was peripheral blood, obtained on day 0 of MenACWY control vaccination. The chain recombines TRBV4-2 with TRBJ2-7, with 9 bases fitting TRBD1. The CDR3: CASSQFMTGGSYEQYF. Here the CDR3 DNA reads TGTGCCAGCAGCCAATTTATGACAGGGGGTTCCTACGAGCAGTACTTC.